This T cell receptor (beta chain) emerged from a study of blood T cell repertoires in COVID-19 (dated by TCRdb to 2020 to 2021). A note on the overall study: Samples covering the acute and convalescent phases of COVID-19 were provided by collaborators in the United States, Italy and Spain. The prospective study material was composed of cDNA or gDNA derived from T cells, B-cell-depleted T cells, or PBMCs. The dataset comprised deeply sampled blood TCRbeta repertoires from subjects exposed to, actively infected with, or recovered from COVID-19. A freely available public database, intended as a resource for researchers studying the immune response to SARS-CoV-2, is where the repertoires were released. Samples came from the ongoing ImmuneRACE study (first 160 participants) plus 1,254 subjects from 6 global collaborators. Nearly every sample came with metadata listing a de-identified subject ID, COVID-19 status, age in years and sex. Where HLA class I and class II types were available, the types were taken from metadata supplied by the sample provider, not from assay-based typing.

One collaborating source in Seattle enrolled patients during active infection and followed them longitudinally through the course of disease. Whole blood was collected in K2EDTA tubes by collaborating institutions according to the institutions' own protocols. Collaborator samples were shipped for TCRbeta analysis as frozen whole blood, isolated PBMCs, or DNA extracted from either sample type. Looking up the germline V gene yields CDR1 MGHDK and CDR2 SYGVNS. Trimming leaves V shorter by 0 bases and J shorter by 3 bases, with the junction holding 10 bases beyond the gene matches. The CDR3 contains 18 residues, cysteine and phenylalanine counted. Only CDR3 DNA remains: 54 bases, in frame from the first base. Concerning this clone itself: No antigen is known for it. One base away there is no much larger clone; base qualities are not given.

General findings and caveats noted by the study authors: How much clinical and demographic metadata was included differed by source and by participant, and the metadata was provided uncurated.

TCRbeta CDR3 regions were amplified from genomic DNA using the immunoSEQ Assay, a bias-controlled multiplex PCR. From the authors' description of their analysis: The number of nucleated cells in each sample was estimated from the amplification of reference gene primers within the assay. To quantify the absolute abundance of each unique TCRbeta CDR3 rearrangement, sequence reads were collapsed and filtered. Productive Simpson clonality was computed per sample as the square root of Simpson's diversity index over productive rearrangements. The table was pulled from immuneACCESS by TCRdb, which kept in-frame rearrangements only. Such tables lose some clones; where checked, under half of the loss comes from unresolved V genes, and the rest has no known cause. V and J calls and clone size are those listed in that table; D and trimming were worked out from the DNA. The sample table holds 250,000 to 400,000 clones, of which approximately 89% were seen once. The ten largest clones take up 1.5% to 2% of the sample.

The clonotype was recovered from a woman aged 30 to 39 with COVID-19, enrolled during active disease. This chain is built from TRBV25-1 and TRBJ1-4; the junction holds 7 bases that match TRBD1. Sequenced material: peripheral blood. The DNA is TGTGCCAGCAGTGAATACCCTAACAGGGGTCTGGCTAATGAAAAACTGTTTTTT. Translation gives CASSEYPNRGLANEKLFF.